Presented here are 25 T cell receptor beta chains from one specimen sequenced in a study of Graves' ophthalmopathy and Graves' hyperthyroidism. The authors amplified TCR beta CDR3 regions from RNA transcripts. The workflow started with a first-round RT-PCR run with HTBI primers and then moved on to a second-round multiplex PCR. TCRdb ran MiXCR on the multiplex PCR reads and lists one entry per CDR3 protein. The data contain 240,000 or so distinct CDR3 sequences, roughly 50% of them singletons. Sequencing used peripheral blood. The receptors here all came from an adult man with Graves' ophthalmopathy.

The J gene is TRBJ2-2, the V gene TRBV2; D gene uncertain. The CDR3 loop spans 14 amino acids. Germline lookup yields CDR1 SNHLY and CDR2 FYNNEI. V lost 2 bases and J 2 bases, leaving 6 bases between the germline ends. This CDR3 is CASSEQFNTGELFF. The CDR3 coding sequence is TGTGCCAGCAGTGAACAGTTTAACACCGGGGAGCTGTTTTTT.

V and J are TRBV10-3 and TRBJ2-7; 10 bases match TRBD2. After removal of 2 bases from V and 4 bases from J, the junction contained 5 bases not matched to a gene. There are 15 residues in the CDR3. Germline loops: CDR1 ENHRY, CDR2 SYGVKD. This chain's CDR3 is CAISEIAGGAYEQYF. The CDR3, as DNA: TGTGCCATCAGTGAGATAGCGGGGGGCGCGTACGAGCAGTACTTC.

This clonotype showed up just a few times. This sequence joins TRBV9 and TRBJ2-7; TRBD1 is a possible D gene (6 bases). The CDR3 loop spans 14 amino acids. Per the germline V gene, CDR1 is SGDLS and CDR2 is YYNGEE. With 3 bases removed from V and 3 bases from J, the gap between germline ends came to 13 bases. The CDR3 sequence: CASSAASTGYEQYF. For the CDR3, the DNA is TGTGCCAGCAGCGCCGCCTCGACAGGCTACGAGCAGTACTTC.

V usage is TRBV2 and J usage is TRBJ2-5; 7 positions match TRBD2. CDR3 length equals 16 residues. Germline trimming cut 1 base from V and 5 bases from J; bases unmatched to any gene: 10. Germline V gene lookup returns CDR1 SNHLY and CDR2 FYNNEI. In DNA, the CDR3 is TGTGCCAGCAGTGAAGGTCTAGCGGACCCGAGGGAGACCCAGTACTTC. Its translation is CASSEGLADPRETQYF.

A word on this clonotype: A much bigger clone sits one base away, suggesting this may be a read error. The J gene is TRBJ2-7, the V gene TRBV29-1; no clear D. CDR1 is SQVTM, CDR2 ANQGSEA, per germline. The CDR3 has 12 residues. CDR3 loop: CSVEEFPYGQYF. CDR3 nucleotides: TGCAGCGTTGAAGAGTTCCCCTACGGGCAGTACTTC.

Points on this clonotype: Compared with germline, one end of the junction differs, possibly owing to a read error. The chain combines TRBV7-3 with TRBJ2-7; TRBD1 aligns across 9 bases. CDR3 size: 15 residues. Per the germline V gene, CDR1 is SGHTA and CDR2 is FQGTGA. CDR3 DNA: TGTGCTAGCAGCCTAAGACAGGGGGACGCCTACGAGCAGTACTTC. Protein sequence: CASSLRQGDAYEQYF.

This clonotype was seen only a few times. The chain employs TRBV7-9 and TRBJ2-5; D not certain. The CDR3 extends over 13 amino acids. Per germline, CDR1 SEHNR and CDR2 FQNEAQ (reference sequence). V was cut by 1 base and J by 5 bases, with 8 bases left in between. The CDR3: CASSLGVDETQYF. The CDR3 DNA reads TGTGCCAGCAGCTTAGGGGTAGACGAGACCCAGTACTTC.

The chain is built from TRBV2 and TRBJ2-5; no reliable D call. CDR3 length: 14 amino acids. V lost 6 bases and J lost 5, with 16 bases in between. Germline CDR1 and CDR2: SNHLY and FYNNEI. The CDR3 DNA reads TGTGCCAGCAGCCTACGATCCCCGGCGGAGACCCAGTACTTC. Translated, it gives CASSLRSPAETQYF.

V and J are TRBV4-1 and TRBJ1-5, with D possibly TRBD1 on 6 matching bases. The germline V gene has CDR1 MGHRA and CDR2 YSYEKL. The length of the CDR3 is 14 residues. V was trimmed by 0 bases and J by 4 bases, leaving 7 bases between them. CDR3 in amino acids: CASSQEGGNQPQHF. CDR3 nucleotides: TGCGCCAGCAGCCAAGAAGGGGGGAATCAGCCCCAGCATTTT.

In its sample, this clonotype was seen many times. The V and J genes are TRBV29-1 and TRBJ1-2; D uncertain. Germline lookup yields CDR1 SQVTM and CDR2 ANQGSEA. Trimming took 4 bases from V and 8 from J, leaving 20 bases between them. This CDR3 comprises 14 residues. CDR3 sequence reads: CSVGPKQGPGGYTF. For the CDR3, the DNA is TGCAGCGTTGGTCCGAAACAAGGACCGGGCGGCTACACCTTC.

The chain uses TRBV10-1 and TRBJ1-6, with TRBD1 matching over 10 bases. With V trimmed by 10 bases and J by 10 bases, 4 bases remained unmatched. The CDR3 loop spans 12 amino acids. Germline-derived CDR1 and CDR2 are WNHNN and SYGVQD (reference sequence). The CDR3 loop is CANPDRGSPLHF. The CDR3, as DNA: TGCGCCAATCCGGACAGGGGGTCACCCCTCCACTTT.

The table lists this clonotype with a few counts. The chain combines TRBV25-1 with TRBJ1-2; D not resolved. CDR1 and CDR2 from the germline V gene are MGHDK and SYGVNS. The CDR3 contains 16 residues. V was shortened by 3 bases and J by 5 bases, with 19 bases between the two germline ends. CDR3 residues: CASSDPYGPNPYGYTF. The CDR3 region has the DNA TGTGCCAGCAGTGACCCCTATGGACCGAACCCTTATGGCTACACCTTC.

This clonotype was recorded a few times. The chain combines TRBV7-8 with TRBJ2-5; TRBD1 or TRBD2 may be the D gene (6 bases each). Germline V gene data show CDR1 as SGHVS and CDR2 as FQNEAQ. The CDR3 has 15 residues. V shed 5 bases and J shed 6 bases, with 19 bases lying between them. CDR3 protein: CASSPSRGQAQTQYF. The CDR3 nucleotides read TGTGCCAGCAGCCCGTCCCGGGGGCAGGCACAGACCCAGTACTTC.

This clonotype has more than one count but fewer than ten. The V call is TRBV7-6, the J call TRBJ1-2, with no clear D. The CDR3 contains 13 residues. Trimming took 4 bases from V and 1 from J, leaving 7 bases between them. Germline V gene lookup returns CDR1 SGHVS and CDR2 FNYEAQ. The CDR3 DNA reads as TGTGCCAGCAGCTCGAGGATTAACTATGGCTACACCTTC. Translated, it gives CASSSRINYGYTF.

V and J are TRBV3-1 and TRBJ1-1, with no clear D. V lost 1 base to trimming and J lost 5 bases, with 8 bases between them. CDR3 length: 13 residues. Germline CDR1 reads LGHDT; CDR2 reads YNNKEL (reference sequence). CDR3 protein: CASSQATQTEAFF. DNA for the CDR3: TGTGCCAGCAGCCAAGCGACACAGACTGAAGCTTTCTTT.

The V call is TRBV5-5, the J call TRBJ1-1, with D maybe TRBD1 (6 bases). CDR3 length equals 13 residues. V dropped 3 bases and J dropped 3 bases, with 9 bases sitting between them. Germline loops: CDR1 SGHKS, CDR2 YYEKEE (reference sequence). Written as DNA, the CDR3 is TGTGCCAGCAGCTGGGACATCTACACTGAAGCTTTCTTT. Protein: CASSWDIYTEAFF.

There are many counts of this clonotype. The rearrangement links TRBV7-6 to TRBJ2-2; D gene unclear. This CDR3 is built from 12 residues. Trimming took 5 bases from V and 3 from J, leaving 4 bases between them. CDR1 is SGHVS and CDR2 is FNYEAQ in the germline V gene. Here the CDR3 DNA reads TGTGCCAGCAGCCAACACACCGGGGAGCTGTTTTTT. Amino acids: CASSQHTGELFF.

This clonotype has a count of ten or more. The CDR3 region has the DNA TGTGCCAGCAGCGCCCCGGGACCGAGGGTTAATCAGCCCCAGCATTTT. This sequence encodes CASSAPGPRVNQPQHF. The chain recombines TRBV9 with TRBJ1-5; D possibly corresponds to TRBD1 (5 bases). The length of the CDR3 is 16 residues. V was trimmed by 3 bases and J by 4 bases, leaving 17 bases between them. The germline CDR1 and CDR2 sequences are SGDLS and YYNGEE.

In this sample, this clonotype turned up a few times. V is TRBV2 and J is TRBJ2-5; 11 nucleotides match TRBD1. CDR1 SNHLY and CDR2 FYNNEI come from the germline V gene. The CDR3 sequence is 15 residues long. The J segment lost 5 bases and the V segment lost 3 bases, leaving 5 bases of the junction unmatched. The CDR3 nucleotides read TGTGCCAGCAGTGAGGACAGGGGGCGAACCGAGACCCAGTACTTC. It encodes CASSEDRGRTETQYF.

In the case of this clonotype: Sequence at one end of the junction differs from germline and may be a read error. The chain recombines TRBV10-2 with TRBJ2-5, with TRBD2 matching over 8 bases. The CDR3 consists of 15 residues. Germline V CDR1 and CDR2: WSHSY, SAAADI. CDR3 bases: TGTGCCAGCAGGCAAGCTAGCGGGCCCCAAGAGACCCAGTACTTC. Translated, it gives CASRQASGPQETQYF.

This chain connects TRBV20-1 to TRBJ2-7; D uncertain. V was trimmed by 0 bases and J by 2 bases, leaving 8 bases between them. Per germline, CDR1 DFQATT and CDR2 SNEGSKA (reference sequence). The CDR3 sequence is 13 residues long. CDR3 residues: CSAREGSPYEQYF. CDR3 coding DNA: TGCAGTGCTAGAGAAGGATCCCCCTACGAGCAGTACTTC.

This clonotype was observed a handful of times. The gene calls are TRBV12-3 or TRBV12-4 and TRBJ2-7, with 9 positions matching TRBD1. The CDR3 runs to 13 residues. J lost 7 bases, V lost 6 bases, and 7 bases had no gene match. The CDR3 nucleotides are TGTGCCAGCAGCCGGGACAGGGCATGGGAGCAGTACTTC. This encodes CASSRDRAWEQYF.

This chain uses TRBV6-6 with TRBJ2-1; 7 nucleotides line up with TRBD2. V gave up 6 bases and J gave up 8 bases; unmatched junction bases: 7. CDR3 length: 13 residues. Per the germline V gene, CDR1 is MNHNY and CDR2 is SVGAGI (reference sequence). The CDR3 spells CASSTSGNDEQFF. The CDR3 nucleotides read TGTGCCAGCAGCACCAGCGGGAACGATGAGCAGTTCTTC.

This clonotype was recorded at least ten times. This chain links TRBV5-1 with TRBJ1-2; D ambiguous. This CDR3 region has 14 residues. CDR1 is SGHRS and CDR2 is YFSETQ in the germline V gene. The V end lost 0 bases, the J end lost 4 bases, and 10 bases lay between the germline ends. As DNA, the CDR3 is TGCGCCAGCAGCTTGGCAGGCAGGATCTATGGCTACACCTTC. Translating it yields CASSLAGRIYGYTF.

A few counts support this clonotype. This chain joins TRBV20-1 and TRBJ1-2; D is undetermined. Germline CDR1 DFQATT, CDR2 SNEGSKA (reference sequence). CDR3 size: 13 residues. CDR3 in amino acids: CRSEGGPNYGYTF. The CDR3 bases are TGCAGGAGTGAGGGCGGACCTAACTATGGCTACACCTTC.